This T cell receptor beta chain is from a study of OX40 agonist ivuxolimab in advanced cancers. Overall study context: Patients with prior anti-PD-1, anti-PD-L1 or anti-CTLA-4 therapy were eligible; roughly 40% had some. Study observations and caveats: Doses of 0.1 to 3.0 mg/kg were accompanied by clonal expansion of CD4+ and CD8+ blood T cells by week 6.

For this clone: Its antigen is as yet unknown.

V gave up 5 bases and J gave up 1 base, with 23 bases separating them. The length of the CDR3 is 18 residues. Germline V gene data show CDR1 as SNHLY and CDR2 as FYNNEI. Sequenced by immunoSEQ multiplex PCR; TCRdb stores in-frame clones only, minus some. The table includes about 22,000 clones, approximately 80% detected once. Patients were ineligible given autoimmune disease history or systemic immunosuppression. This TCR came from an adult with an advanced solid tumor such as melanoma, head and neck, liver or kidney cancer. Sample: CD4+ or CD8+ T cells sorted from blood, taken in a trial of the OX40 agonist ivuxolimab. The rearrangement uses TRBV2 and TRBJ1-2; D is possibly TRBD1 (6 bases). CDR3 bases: TGTGCCAGCAGTCCCCCAGGCCGACAGCCGGACAGTAACTATGGCTACACCTTC. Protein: CASSPPGRQPDSNYGYTF.